This entry lists 32 T cell receptor beta chains sequenced from one sample in a study of shared clonotypes between healthy human individuals (dated by TCRdb to about 2020). For the CD8 naive samples, CD45RO-negative cells were positively selected for CCR7, yielding a CD45RA+CCR7+ population from which TemRA cells were excluded. Library preparation was by the immunoSEQ multiplex PCR assay. TCRdb took over this immuneACCESS table, retaining in-frame rearrangements with V and J assigned. Such tables are incomplete; in checked studies, under half of the missing clones stem from an unresolved V gene, and the remainder is unexplained. Within this sample are hundreds of thousands of clones, with about 92% of them counted one time only. The ten largest make up approximately 22% of the sample. The sample comprised naive CD8+ T cells sorted from blood. The sample's cell subset or site label, in plain terms: CD45RA+CCR7+. These receptor sequences come from a man younger than 40 in good health.

J is TRBJ2-3 and V is TRBV11-2; TRBD2 matches 11 bases. CDR3 length: 17 residues. Germline V gives CDR1 SGHAT, CDR2 FQNNGV. With 5 bases clipped from V and 1 base from J, the junction kept 8 bases outside the gene matches. CDR3 nucleotide sequence: TGTGCCAGCAGCGCGAACACGGGACTAGCGGGCACAGATACGCAGTATTTT. Residues: CASSANTGLAGTDTQYF.

The rearrangement uses TRBV4-3 and TRBJ1-1; D uncertain. The CDR3 totals 15 residues. CDR1 and CDR2 (germline): LGHNA, YSLEER. V was clipped by 3 bases and J by 4 bases, with 15 bases between them. The DNA for the CDR3 is TGCGCCAGCAGCCAGGCTACCCTGGCAGCCACTGAAGCTTTCTTT. Protein product: CASSQATLAATEAFF.

This sequence joins TRBV19 and TRBJ2-1; D may be TRBD1 or TRBD2 (5 bases each). Germline CDR1 is LNHDA and CDR2 is SQIVND (reference sequence). V gave up 3 bases and J gave up 5 bases, with 11 bases separating them. The CDR3 covers 14 residues. CDR3 coding DNA: TGTGCCAGTAGTATGCCGGGACGGAACAATGAGCAGTTCTTC. This gives the protein CASSMPGRNNEQFF.

This clone has a count of ten or more. J is TRBJ2-6 and V is TRBV28, with D unresolved. The CDR3 contains 17 residues. The V end lost 4 bases, the J end lost 0 bases, and 13 bases lay between the germline ends. Germline V gene sequence: CDR1 MDHEN, CDR2 SYDVKM. As DNA, the CDR3 is TGTGCCAGCAGTTCTCCGACGATTACCTCTGGGGCCAACGTCCTGACTTTC. It codes for CASSSPTITSGANVLTF.

The rearrangement uses TRBV11-2 and TRBJ2-2; 9 bases fit TRBD2. V gave up 5 bases and J gave up 3 bases; unmatched junction bases: 7. This CDR3 region has 16 residues. From germline, CDR1 is SGHAT and CDR2 FQNNGV. The CDR3 DNA sequence: TGTGCCAGCAGCCTACCTAGCGGGGCATACACCGGGGAGCTGTTTTTT. Translated: CASSLPSGAYTGELFF. The full variable domain, with the rest looked up from reference TRBV11-2 and TRBJ2-2, is EAGVAQSPRYKIIEKRQSVAFWCNPISGHATLYWYQQILGQGPKLLIQFQNNGVVDDSQLPKDRFSAERLKGVDSTLKIQPAKLEDSAVYLCASSLPSGAYTGELFFGEGSRLTVL.

This chain links TRBV5-8 with TRBJ2-5, with D hard to call. CDR3 size: 14 residues. Germline V gene data show CDR1 as SGHTS and CDR2 as YDEGEE. V was shortened by 0 bases and J by 1 base, with 7 bases between the two germline ends. CDR3: CASSLASSQETQYF. The CDR3 DNA reads TGTGCCAGCAGCTTGGCCTCCAGCCAAGAGACCCAGTACTTC.

The chain couples TRBV28 to TRBJ2-2; D gene unclear. Trimming removed 5 bases at V and 8 bases at J, with 3 bases between. The V gene's germline CDR1 is MDHEN and CDR2 SYDVKM. The CDR3 is 10 amino acids. CDR3 protein: CASSKGELFF. The CDR3 DNA sequence: TGTGCCAGCAGTAAGGGGGAGCTGTTTTTT.

Of note for this clone: Other DNA sequences in the same sample also yield this CDR3. The chain uses TRBV6-5 and TRBJ2-1; TRBD2 aligns across 7 bases. Germline trimming cut 2 bases from V and 9 bases from J; bases unmatched to any gene: 4. This CDR3 has 13 residues. Germline CDR1 MNHEY, CDR2 SVGAGI. This CDR3 is CASSYGLGGEQFF. The CDR3 coding sequence is TGTGCCAGCAGTTACGGACTAGGTGGTGAGCAGTTCTTC.

CDR3: CASRSTGVAQPQHF. The CDR3 coding sequence is TGTGCCAGCAGATCGACAGGGGTAGCTCAGCCCCAGCATTTT. The rearrangement uses TRBV27 and TRBJ1-5; 8 bases line up with TRBD1. Trimming at V came to 6 bases and at J to 6 bases, leaving 7 bases not matched to a gene. This CDR3 has 14 residues. The germline CDR1 and CDR2 sequences are MNHEY and SMNVEV (reference sequence).

The rearrangement joins TRBV27 to TRBJ1-1, with D maybe TRBD1 (6 bases). Trimming shortened V by 2 bases and J by 1 base, and 11 bases separated the two germline ends. The CDR3 covers 15 residues. From germline, CDR1 is MNHEY and CDR2 SMNVEV (reference sequence). CDR3 amino acids: CASSLRGAKNTEAFF. The DNA for the CDR3 is TGTGCCAGCAGTTTACGGGGGGCTAAGAACACTGAAGCTTTCTTT.

This CDR3 is CASSWEGPNTEAFF. In DNA form, the CDR3 reads TGTGCCAGCAGCTGGGAGGGACCGAACACTGAAGCTTTCTTT. This rearrangement joins TRBV7-9 to TRBJ1-1; maybe TRBD1 (5 bases). This CDR3 is 14 amino acids long. Germline CDR1 is SEHNR and CDR2 is FQNEAQ (reference sequence). V dropped 4 bases and J dropped 1 base, with 10 bases sitting between them.

The chain recombines TRBV18 with TRBJ1-2; D gene uncertain. Germline CDR1 KGHSH, CDR2 LQKENI. Trimming stripped 2 bases from V and 2 bases from J, with 15 bases between. CDR3 size: 16 residues. CDR3 nucleotides: TGTGCCAGCTCACCAGCAATGGCAGGCGTGAACTATGGCTACACCTTC. Protein product: CASSPAMAGVNYGYTF. Based on the CDR3 plus reference TRBV18 and TRBJ1-2, the full variable domain is NAGVMQNPRHLVRRRGQEARLRCSPMKGHSHVYWYRQLPEEGLKFMVYLQKENIIDESGMPKERFSAEFPKEGPSILRIQQVVRGDSAAYFCASSPAMAGVNYGYTFGSGTRLTVV.

This clone was seen only once. V is TRBV27 and J is TRBJ2-3, with D perhaps given as TRBD1 or TRBD2 (6 bases each). Germline assignment: CDR1 MNHEY and CDR2 SMNVEV (reference sequence). V gave up 1 base and J gave up 3 bases, with 17 bases separating them. The CDR3 length is 17 residues. CDR3 nucleotide sequence: TGTGCCAGCAGTTTATTTGGGGGGCTGTTGTATACAGATACGCAGTATTTT. Protein product: CASSLFGGLLYTDTQYF.

This rearrangement joins TRBV29-1 to TRBJ2-1; no firm D call. The CDR3 consists of 15 residues. The germline gives CDR1 SQVTM, CDR2 ANQGSEA. V lost 3 bases and J lost 4, with 16 bases in between. CDR3 amino acids: CSVEIAETVYNEQFF. The CDR3, as DNA: TGCAGCGTTGAGATAGCCGAAACAGTTTACAATGAGCAGTTCTTC.

The V gene is TRBV11-3, the J gene TRBJ2-1, with TRBD1 matching over 7 bases. The V and J ends lost 2 bases and 7 bases, in that order; junction bases with no gene match: 8. The CDR3 is 15 amino acids. From germline, CDR1 is SGHNT and CDR2 YENEEA. CDR3 nucleotide sequence: TGTGCCAGCAGCTTAAGAGGGGGCAGGGGGAATGAGCAGTTCTTC. Encoded protein: CASSLRGGRGNEQFF.

The rearrangement joins TRBV5-7 to TRBJ2-2; tentatively, D is TRBD1 or TRBD2 (5 bases each). TRBV5-7 is an ORF, and what it does is uncertain. V was trimmed by 3 bases and J by 4 bases, leaving 13 bases between them. The CDR3 extends over 15 amino acids. The CDR3 here is CASSSGDRTTGELFF. The CDR3 DNA is TGTGCCAGCAGCTCTGGGGACCGAACCACCGGGGAGCTGTTTTTT.

V usage is TRBV11-2 and J usage is TRBJ2-7, with D unresolved. Germline V gives CDR1 SGHAT, CDR2 FQNNGV. The CDR3 contains 18 residues. Between the trimmed V and J ends, which lost 1 base and 0 bases, there was a span of 19 bases. CDR3 nucleotide sequence: TGTGCCAGCAGCTTAGTAGGTAGTGTAATACGGAGCTCCTACGAGCAGTACTTC. Translation gives CASSLVGSVIRSSYEQYF.

The chain joins TRBV27 to TRBJ2-1; D perhaps matches TRBD1 (6 bases). From germline, CDR1 is MNHEY and CDR2 SMNVEV (reference sequence). This CDR3 region has 14 residues. V was trimmed by 2 bases and J by 10 bases, leaving 15 bases between them. The CDR3 DNA is TGTGCCAGCAGTTTAAGTTCATTTGGGACAGAGCAGTTCTTC. Protein: CASSLSSFGTEQFF.

This chain joins TRBV6-6 and TRBJ2-7; D gene ambiguous. Germline assignment: CDR1 MNHNY and CDR2 SVGAGI (reference sequence). The length of the CDR3 is 12 residues. Trimming took off 6 bases at V and 2 bases at J, with 8 bases between the two ends. CDR3 DNA: TGTGCCAGCAGATCGACCGCCTACGAGCAGTACTTC. As protein: CASRSTAYEQYF.

This rearrangement joins TRBV7-8 to TRBJ2-3; D is unclear. V gave up 1 base and J gave up 7 bases, with 9 bases separating them. The CDR3 consists of 13 residues. CDR1 is SGHVS, CDR2 FQNEAQ, per germline. CDR3 protein: CASSLGAPNTQYF. The CDR3 bases are TGTGCCAGCAGCTTAGGGGCACCGAATACGCAGTATTTT.

CDR3 bases: TGTGCCTCCGGGACGATCGCCACCGGGGAGCTGTTTTTT. Translated: CASGTIATGELFF. This chain joins TRBV6-5 and TRBJ2-2; D possibly uses TRBD1 or TRBD2 (5 bases each). The length of the CDR3 is 13 residues. Per germline, CDR1 MNHEY and CDR2 SVGAGI. The V end lost 11 bases, the J end lost 4 bases, and 14 bases lay between the germline ends.

This clone came up once. The V gene is TRBV5-8, the J gene TRBJ2-5; a weak D match, TRBD2 (5 bases). The CDR3 sequence is 15 residues long. The V end lost 3 bases, the J end lost 3 bases, and 15 bases lay between the germline ends. The germline V gene has CDR1 SGHTS and CDR2 YDEGEE. The CDR3 loop reads CASSYRDTTEETQYF. For the CDR3, the DNA is TGTGCCAGCAGCTACCGGGATACAACCGAAGAGACCCAGTACTTC. Based on the CDR3 plus reference TRBV5-8 and TRBJ2-5, the full variable domain is EAGVTQSPTHLIKTRGQQATLRCSPISGHTSVYWYQQALGLGLQFLLWYDEGEERNRGNFPPRFSGRQFPNYSSELNVNALELEDSALYLCASSYRDTTEETQYFGPGTRLLVL.

This chain connects TRBV4-1 to TRBJ2-7; possibly TRBD2 for D (6 bases). V dropped 0 bases and J dropped 0 bases, with 9 bases sitting between them. The CDR3 has 15 residues. The germline CDR1 and CDR2 sequences are MGHRA and YSYEKL. CDR3 nucleotide sequence: TGCGCCAGCAGCCAAGATGCGGGGAGCTCCTACGAGCAGTACTTC. Translated: CASSQDAGSSYEQYF.

The genes are TRBV19 and TRBJ2-7; D ambiguous. The germline V and J ends were trimmed by 5 bases and 2 bases, with 13 bases remaining between them. The CDR3 has 14 amino acids. Germline values: CDR1 LNHDA, CDR2 SQIVND (reference sequence). CDR3 in amino acids: CASSPGLGTYEQYF. The CDR3 nucleotides read TGTGCCAGTAGTCCCGGGTTGGGGACCTACGAGCAGTACTTC.

The chain uses TRBV27 and TRBJ2-7, with 9 bases matching TRBD1. The V and J ends lost 2 bases and 5 bases, in that order; junction bases with no gene match: 7. In germline, CDR1 is MNHEY, CDR2 SMNVEV (reference sequence). This CDR3 region has 15 residues. In DNA, the CDR3 is TGTGCCAGCAGTTTAGGCCCGGGACAGGGCCACGAGCAGTACTTC. It encodes CASSLGPGQGHEQYF.

CDR3 residues: CASSFPLAGGSDTQYF. CDR3 DNA sequence: TGTGCCAGCAGCTTTCCCCTAGCGGGAGGCTCAGATACGCAGTATTTT. The rearrangement joins TRBV5-4 to TRBJ2-3, with 11 nucleotides matching TRBD2. There are 16 residues in the CDR3. Germline loops: CDR1 SGHNT, CDR2 YYREEE (reference sequence). V shed 2 bases and J 4 bases; nucleotides not matched to a gene: 6.

In the case of this clone: This CDR3 is also generated by other DNA sequences in the sample. This sequence joins TRBV27 and TRBJ2-3, with 9 bases aligning to TRBD2. This CDR3 has 15 residues. V shed 2 bases, J shed 3 bases, and the junction held 3 bases outside the gene matches. The germline V gene encodes CDR1 MNHEY and CDR2 SMNVEV (reference sequence). The CDR3 DNA reads TGTGCCAGCAGTTTAAGCGGGAGGCGGACAGATACGCAGTATTTT. It specifies CASSLSGRRTDTQYF.

This chain joins TRBV27 and TRBJ2-1; 7 nucleotides agree with TRBD1. In germline, CDR1 is MNHEY, CDR2 SMNVEV (reference sequence). Trimming took 4 bases from V and 16 from J; bases not matched to a gene: 10. The CDR3 is made up of 12 amino acids. The CDR3 here is CASSSRDRPEFF. The DNA of the CDR3 is TGTGCCAGCAGTTCAAGGGACAGACCGGAATTCTTC.

The V gene is TRBV5-1, the J gene TRBJ2-1, with 9 positions matching TRBD2. There are 13 residues in the CDR3. Unmatched junction bases numbered 2, after V lost 1 base and J lost 9 bases. The V gene's germline CDR1 is SGHRS and CDR2 YFSETQ. This CDR3 reads CASSLPAGGEQFF. CDR3 bases: TGCGCCAGCAGCTTGCCAGCGGGAGGTGAGCAGTTCTTC.

The rearrangement uses TRBV4-1 and TRBJ2-1; 9 bases agree with TRBD2. V was pared by 0 bases and J by 4 bases, with 7 bases of the junction left unmatched. The CDR3 has 17 amino acids. From germline, CDR1 is MGHRA and CDR2 YSYEKL. The CDR3 DNA sequence: TGCGCCAGCAGCCAAGATCCAGCTAGCGGGGCTTACAATGAGCAGTTCTTC. Residues: CASSQDPASGAYNEQFF.

This clone is a singleton in its sample. The gene calls are TRBV28 and TRBJ2-3, with TRBD2 matching 8 bases. Germline CDR1 reads MDHEN; CDR2 reads SYDVKM. CDR3 size: 18 residues. Losses at the gene ends were 6 bases for V and 4 bases for J; bases not matched to a gene: 18. The DNA for the CDR3 is TGTGCCAGCAGGTTACAGGGTATAGCGGGGACCGAAGCAGATACGCAGTATTTT. It yields the protein CASRLQGIAGTEADTQYF.

The chain couples TRBV6-8 to TRBJ1-1; D not certain. V shed 5 bases and J shed 1 base, with 32 bases lying between them. The germline gives CDR1 MNHGY, CDR2 SAAAGT. This CDR3 comprises 21 residues. The CDR3 DNA follows: TGTGCCAGCAGTCCAGGCCGGGTTCCTCGGAGCTGGGTCTTCTCGAACACTGAAGCTTTCTTT. It yields the protein CASSPGRVPRSWVFSNTEAFF.